The entry below describes one T cell receptor (beta chain). Construction of TCR beta libraries relied on iRepertoire HTBI primers and on Arm-PCR targeting CDR3 regions. TCRdb re-called the multiplex PCR reads with MiXCR, one entry per CDR3 protein. The sample shows around 400,000 distinct CDR3 sequences, 21% of them seen only once. This CDR3 contains 11 residues. Trimming left V 6 bases short and J 5 bases short, with 11 bases between. Germline V lookup: CDR1 DFQATT, CDR2 SNEGSKA (reference sequence). The time point is: persistent/refractory GD, antithyroid drugs over 5 years with positive TRAb. Isolated PBMC RNA provided the starting material for the TCR library. The sample belongs to a study of regulatory T cells in long-lasting Graves disease.

This sequence joins TRBV20-1 and TRBJ2-7; tentatively, D is TRBD2 (6 bases). This clonotype was sampled from a female donor with Graves disease. The sample here was peripheral blood mononuclear cells (PBMCs), taken when the disease was refractory, from a patient treated with antithyroid drugs. CDR3 in amino acids: CSAPTSHEQYF. As DNA, the CDR3 is TGCAGTGCCCCTACTAGCCACGAGCAGTACTTC.